These 6 T cell receptor beta chains were sequenced from one sample in a study of T cell repertoires in cytomegalovirus infection. TCRdb passed the reads through MiXCR, listing each CDR3 protein once. The sample has approximately 73,000 distinct CDR3 sequences; 40% are singletons. Antigens of these TCRs are unknown. Sample: CD8+ T cells from cultured PBMCs, taken from culture after CMV antigen stimulation. These receptors all come from a human donor in good health (CMV status not recorded). Some clones in this sample may be carry-over from other donors' samples.

This chain links TRBV11-1 with TRBJ1-1; TRBD1 aligns across 9 bases. Germline V lookup: CDR1 SGHAT, CDR2 FQDESV (reference sequence). J lost 4 bases, V lost 4 bases, and 4 bases had no gene match. The CDR3 is 14 residues long. The CDR3 reads CASSYGTGPTEAFF. CDR3 DNA sequence: TGTGCCAGCAGCTACGGGACAGGGCCCACTGAAGCTTTCTTT.

V gene TRBV7-4 combines with J gene TRBJ1-2; D is possibly TRBD1 (6 bases). The V gene's germline CDR1 is SGHVT and CDR2 SQSDAQ. V was clipped by 0 bases and J by 4 bases, with 12 bases between them. This CDR3 spans 15 amino acids. This CDR3 is CASSLAPGAGYGYTF. The CDR3 nucleotides are TGTGCCAGCAGCTTAGCGCCGGGGGCAGGCTATGGCTACACCTTC.

J is TRBJ1-2 and V is TRBV13; possibly TRBD1 for D (5 bases). CDR1 PRHDT and CDR2 FYEKMQ come from the germline V gene (reference sequence). V dropped 3 bases and J dropped 5 bases, with 13 bases sitting between them. The CDR3 sequence is 14 residues long. CDR3 region: CASSLGQTFYGYTF. DNA for the CDR3: TGTGCCAGCAGCTTGGGGCAGACTTTTTATGGCTACACCTTC.

The rearrangement links TRBV5-4 to TRBJ2-2; the D gene could be TRBD1 or TRBD2 (6 bases each). This CDR3 region has 15 residues. Looked up from germline, CDR1 is SGHNT and CDR2 is YYREEE (reference sequence). V was shortened by 7 bases and J by 3 bases, with 16 bases between the two germline ends. The CDR3 sequence is CASPRARGDTGELFF. For the CDR3, the DNA is TGTGCCAGCCCGAGGGCGAGGGGGGACACCGGGGAGCTGTTTTTT.

The DNA for the CDR3 is TGTGCCAGCAGCTTGACAGGGGCCTCCTACGAGCAGTACTTC. It codes for CASSLTGASYEQYF. The genes are TRBV7-6 and TRBJ2-7, with 8 positions matching TRBD1. Trimming took 3 bases from V and 0 from J; bases not matched to a gene: 1. Germline V gene data show CDR1 as SGHVS and CDR2 as FNYEAQ. The CDR3 is 14 amino acids.

This clonotype was picked up a small number of times. The chain links TRBV2 to TRBJ2-7, with TRBD2 matching 10 bases. From germline, CDR1 is SNHLY and CDR2 FYNNEI. CDR3 size: 17 residues. With V trimmed by 3 bases and J by 0 bases, 8 bases remained unmatched. The CDR3 loop reads CASSEGLLAGSSYEQYF. The CDR3 coding sequence is TGTGCCAGCAGTGAGGGGTTACTAGCGGGGAGCTCCTACGAGCAGTACTTC.